The clone carrying this T cell receptor beta chain was counted at least ten times. This entry is derived from a study of read filtering for tumor transcriptome and immune sequencing. Study-wide context: DNase treatment preceded whole-transcriptome library preparation. RNA-seq yielded only roughly 75 to 1,300 TCR reads, IR-seq about 3.5 to 10.27 million.

This CDR3 contains 16 residues. With V trimmed by 2 bases and J by 5 bases, 4 bases remained unmatched. The germline V gene encodes CDR1 KGHDR and CDR2 SFDVKD. Molecular barcoded adaptors covering alpha/delta and beta/gamma chains were used on approximately 400 ng RNA. Each CDR3 protein gets one entry after TCRdb re-called the reads with MiXCR. Of 85,000 or so distinct CDR3 sequences detected, 9% to 15% appear once; the ten largest clones hold about 16%. The specimen sequenced was a population of CD138-negative cells sorted from bone marrow. The TCR comes from a donor at least 40 years old with multiple myeloma. The chain is built from TRBV24-1 and TRBJ2-1; 11 nucleotides agree with TRBD2. This CDR3 reads CATSDSGLADNNEQFF. CDR3 nucleotides: TGTGCCACCAGTGATTCGGGACTAGCGGACAACAATGAGCAGTTCTTC.